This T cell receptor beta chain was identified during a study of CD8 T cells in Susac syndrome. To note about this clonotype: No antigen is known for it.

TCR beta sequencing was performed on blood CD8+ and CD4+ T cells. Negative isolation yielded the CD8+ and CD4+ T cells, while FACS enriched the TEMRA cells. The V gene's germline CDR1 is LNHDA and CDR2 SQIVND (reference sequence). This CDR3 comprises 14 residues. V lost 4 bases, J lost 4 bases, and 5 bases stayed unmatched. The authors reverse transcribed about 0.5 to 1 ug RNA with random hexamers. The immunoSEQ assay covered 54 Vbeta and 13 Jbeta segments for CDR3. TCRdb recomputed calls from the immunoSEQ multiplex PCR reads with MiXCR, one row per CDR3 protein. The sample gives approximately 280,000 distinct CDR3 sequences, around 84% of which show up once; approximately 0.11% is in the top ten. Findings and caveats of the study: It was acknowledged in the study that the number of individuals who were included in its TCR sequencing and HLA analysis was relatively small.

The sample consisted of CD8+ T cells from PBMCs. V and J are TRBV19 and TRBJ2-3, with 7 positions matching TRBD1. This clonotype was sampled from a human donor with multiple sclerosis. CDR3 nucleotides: TGTGCCAGTAGTAAGGGGGCCTCGGCAGATACGCAGTATTTT. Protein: CASSKGASADTQYF.